A selection of T cell receptor beta chains follows, all from one sample in a study of shared clonotypes between healthy human individuals. The data were produced by immunoSEQ multiplex PCR, yet TCRdb's version contains in-frame clones alone and is incomplete. The table shows over 2 million clones, with about 95% occurring only once. The source material was naive CD8+ T cells sorted from blood. The source of these receptors is a man aged 18-30 years in good health. Each CDR3 is given with its conserved first and last residue. The order of the fields is clone size, J gene, V gene, D gene, CDR3 protein, CDR3 DNA. D genes are given only for firm matches. Rows give clone size only sometimes, using once, few, many, or a class for an expanded clone.

. TRBJ2-7 TRBV5-1 . CASSASFIYEQYF TGCGCCAGCAGCGCTAGTTTCATCTACGAGCAGTACTTC
. TRBJ2-6 TRBV5-6 . CASSPGGATGANVLTF TGTGCCAGCAGCCCCGGTGGGGCGACAGGGGCCAACGTCCTGACTTTC
. TRBJ1-3 TRBV6-5 . CASSSQDLSSGNTIYF TGTGCCAGCAGTTCCCAGGACTTGAGCTCTGGAAACACCATATATTTT
. TRBJ1-2 TRBV6-5 . CASSYLPEHETYGYTF TGTGCCAGCAGTTACCTACCAGAACACGAGACCTATGGCTACACCTTC
. TRBJ2-7 TRBV27 TRBD1 CASSQGADYTYEQYF TGTGCCAGCAGTCAGGGGGCGGACTATACCTACGAGCAGTACTTC
. TRBJ1-1 TRBV28 . CASSKMDRSNTEAFF TGTGCCAGCAGTAAAATGGACAGATCGAACACTGAAGCTTTCTTT
. TRBJ2-7 TRBV6-1 . CASNPRGSTYEQYF TGTGCCAGCAACCCCCGGGGCAGCACCTACGAGCAGTACTTC
. TRBJ1-1 TRBV10-2 . CASSESSRTEAFF TGCGCCAGCAGTGAGTCGTCTAGGACTGAAGCTTTCTTT
. TRBJ1-1 TRBV9 TRBD1 CASSIGTGVTEAFF TGTGCCAGCAGCATCGGGACAGGGGTAACTGAAGCTTTCTTT
. TRBJ1-1 TRBV7-8 TRBD1 CASSLRTGESEAFF TGTGCCAGCAGCCTGAGGACAGGGGAATCTGAAGCTTTCTTT
. TRBJ2-3 TRBV27 . CASSLRGPDTQYF TGTGCCAGCAGTTTGCGGGGCCCAGATACGCAGTATTTT
few TRBJ2-7 TRBV4-1 . CASSQEVSPYEQYF TGCGCCAGCAGCCAAGAGGTTTCGCCCTACGAGCAGTACTTC
. TRBJ2-7 TRBV5-1 . CASSLAVGYEQYF TGCGCCAGCAGCTTGGCCGTAGGGTACGAGCAGTACTTC
. TRBJ2-1 TRBV4-2 . CASSQDHSFLPYNEQFF TGTGCCAGCAGCCAAGATCATTCTTTCCTCCCCTACAATGAGCAGTTCTTC
once TRBJ2-7 TRBV28 TRBD2 CASSPGLAGAFGLYEQYF TGTGCCAGCAGTCCCGGACTAGCGGGGGCATTCGGTCTCTACGAGCAGTACTTC
once TRBJ1-1 TRBV13 . CASSSPGVLPTEAFF TGTGCCAGCAGCTCTCCAGGGGTCTTACCCACTGAAGCTTTCTTT
. TRBJ2-3 TRBV2 . CASRGARSVIADTQYF TGTGCCAGCAGGGGGGCACGGAGCGTCATCGCAGATACGCAGTATTTT
. TRBJ1-6 TRBV7-9 . CASSKWTEGDSPLHF TGTGCCAGCAGCAAATGGACCGAAGGGGATTCACCCCTCCACTTT
. TRBJ1-2 TRBV2 TRBD1 CASSIPGGDYGYTF TGTGCCAGCAGTATTCCAGGGGGCGATTATGGCTACACCTTC
. TRBJ2-5 TRBV7-2 TRBD2 CASSFELAGAYQETQYF TGTGCCAGCAGCTTCGAGTTAGCGGGAGCATACCAAGAGACCCAGTACTTC
. TRBJ1-3 TRBV14 . CASSQDYGISGNTIYF TGTGCCAGCAGCCAAGACTACGGGATCTCTGGAAACACCATATATTTT
. TRBJ1-1 TRBV28 . CASSLTLWNTEAFF TGTGCCAGCAGTTTAACACTGTGGAACACTGAAGCTTTCTTT
. TRBJ1-2 TRBV30 . CAWKQAANSYYTF TGTGCCTGGAAACAGGCCGCTAATTCATACTACACCTTC
. TRBJ1-1 TRBV4-3 TRBD1 CASSHRGGTEAFF TGCGCCAGCAGCCACAGGGGGGGCACTGAAGCTTTCTTT
. TRBJ2-2 TRBV5-1 TRBD1 CASRGDRGDAGELFF TGCGCCAGCAGGGGCGACAGGGGCGACGCCGGGGAGCTGTTTTTT